One sample yielded the 17 T cell receptor beta chains listed below, sequenced in a study of cytomegalovirus exposure and HLA in healthy donors (dated by TCRdb to about 2017). Library preparation employed the immunoSEQ multiplex PCR assay. For the multiplex PCR, a mixture combining 60 forward primers for TCR Vbeta segments and 13 reverse primers for TCR Jbeta segments was used. TCRdb re-hosts the immuneACCESS table, in-frame sequences only. Its copies lack some clones; in the studies checked, an unresolved V gene accounts for under half of them, and the cause for the rest is not known. A total of about 110,000 clones appear in this sample, 60% to 85% of them only once. Of the sample, around 2.7% is held by the ten largest clones. The sequenced material came from PBMCs. The receptors originated from a male donor in good health and CMV-seropositive.

The chain recombines TRBV6-5 with TRBJ2-3; TRBD1 aligns across 10 bases. CDR1 and CDR2 (germline): MNHEY, SVGAGI. This CDR3 contains 15 residues. V lost 6 bases and J lost 5; bases outside the gene matches: 8. This chain's CDR3 is CASSTDRGRGDTQYF. CDR3 bases: TGTGCCAGCAGCACGGACAGGGGGAGGGGAGATACGCAGTATTTT.

The chain carries TRBV7-3 and TRBJ2-7; D uncertain. The germline V gene encodes CDR1 SGHTA and CDR2 FQGTGA. With 5 bases removed from V and 6 bases from J, the gap between germline ends came to 14 bases. The CDR3 totals 13 residues. CDR3 bases: TGTGCCAGCAGCCCACCGGGTGGCAGCGAGCAGTACTTC. This codes for CASSPPGGSEQYF.

CDR3 bases: TGTGCCAGCAGTTATTCTAGGGGGATTCTGGACGAGCAGTACTTC. Amino acid sequence: CASSYSRGILDEQYF. The gene calls are TRBV2 and TRBJ2-7; D is perhaps TRBD1 (6 bases). V was shortened by 5 bases and J by 5 bases, with 19 bases between the two germline ends. The CDR3 consists of 15 residues. Germline-derived CDR1 and CDR2 are SNHLY and FYNNEI. Full variable domain (rest looked up from reference TRBV2 and TRBJ2-7): EPEVTQTPSHQVTQMGQEVILRCVPISNHLYFYWYRQILGQKVEFLVSFYNNEISEKSEIFDDQFSVERPDGSNFTLKIRSTKLEDSAMYFCASSYSRGILDEQYFGPGTRLTVT.

This clone was detected only a few times. The J gene is TRBJ1-2, the V gene TRBV11-1; D uncertain. There are 15 residues in the CDR3. V dropped 2 bases and J dropped 3 bases, with 13 bases sitting between them. CDR1 is SGHAT, CDR2 FQDESV, per germline (reference sequence). The CDR3 nucleotides read TGTGCCAGCAGCTTACTCGGATCCGGGGACTATGGCTACACCTTC. Its translation is CASSLLGSGDYGYTF. The whole variable domain, filled in from reference TRBV11-1 and TRBJ1-2, reads EAEVAQSPRYKITEKSQAVAFWCDPISGHATLYWYRQILGQGPELLVQFQDESVVDDSQLPKDRFSAERLKGVDSTLKIQPAELGDSAMYLCASSLLGSGDYGYTFGSGTRLTVV.

Worth noting for this clone: A junction end diverges from the germline sequence, so it may reflect a read error. This rearrangement joins TRBV5-4 to TRBJ1-2; TRBD1 agrees at 7 bases. The CDR3 runs to 13 residues. Germline loops: CDR1 SGHNT, CDR2 YYREEE (reference sequence). The CDR3 DNA reads as TGTGCCAGCAGCTTGGGACAGGGTCAGGGCTACCCCTTC. This codes for CASSLGQGQGYPF.

This sequence joins TRBV14 and TRBJ2-6; D call uncertain. CDR1 is SGHDN, CDR2 FVKESK, per germline. This CDR3 contains 16 residues. Trimming shortened V by 1 base and J by 2 bases, and 9 bases separated the two germline ends. The CDR3 DNA sequence: TGTGCCAGCAGCCAAGTCACGCGAGCTGGGGCCAACGTCCTGACTTTC. Protein product: CASSQVTRAGANVLTF.

This clone was observed a few times. The V gene is TRBV2, the J gene TRBJ1-1; D is possibly TRBD1 (6 bases). CDR3 length equals 14 residues. Germline V gene lookup returns CDR1 SNHLY and CDR2 FYNNEI. The V end was cut by 6 bases, the J end by 3 bases, with 14 bases between. The CDR3 loop is CASRGDTRHTEAFF. The CDR3 DNA is TGTGCCAGCAGGGGGGACACGCGGCACACTGAAGCTTTCTTT.

V usage is TRBV21-1 and J usage is TRBJ1-5; whether TRBD1, the table's D call, matches the DNA was not checked. TRBV21-1 is recorded as a pseudogene. CDR3 length equals 16 residues. The CDR3 region has the DNA TGTGCCAGCAGATCTGGGCAGATTCATAGCAATCAGCCCCAGCATTTT. Translated, it gives CASRSGQIHSNQPQHF.

DNA for the CDR3: TGTGCCAGCAGTTACTCGAAGTACCCCGAACTAAACACCATATATTTT. Translation gives CASSYSKYPELNTIYF. The chain links TRBV6-6 to TRBJ1-3; D is unresolved. This CDR3 comprises 16 residues. V lost 0 bases and J 6 bases, leaving 15 bases between the germline ends. CDR1 is MNHNY, CDR2 SVGAGI, per germline (reference sequence).

This chain joins TRBV4-1 and TRBJ2-2; TRBD1 is a possible D gene (6 bases). The CDR3 has 14 residues. The germline V and J ends were trimmed by 7 bases and 0 bases, with 9 bases remaining between them. Germline CDR1 and CDR2: MGHRA and YSYEKL. The CDR3: CASMRTANTGELFF. The CDR3 DNA follows: TGCGCCAGCATGAGGACAGCGAACACCGGGGAGCTGTTTTTT.

J is TRBJ2-3 and V is TRBV5-1; TRBD1 matches 9 bases. Trimming at V came to 2 bases and at J to 1 base, leaving 2 bases not matched to a gene. The CDR3 length is 15 residues. The germline gives CDR1 SGHRS, CDR2 YFSETQ. CDR3 residues: CASSFRQGGTDTQYF. CDR3 DNA: TGCGCCAGCAGCTTCAGACAGGGGGGCACAGATACGCAGTATTTT.

This clone was counted between two and nine times. The CDR3 region is CASSYGTSEIDTQYF. The CDR3 coding sequence is TGTGCCAGCAGTTACGGTACTAGCGAGATAGATACGCAGTATTTT. The chain uses TRBV6-5 and TRBJ2-3; the match to TRBD2 covers 7 bases. Germline CDR1 and CDR2: MNHEY and SVGAGI. Trimming cost V 2 bases and J 5 bases; bases outside gene matches: 7. CDR3 length: 15 amino acids.

The V gene is TRBV7-2, the J gene TRBJ2-7, with D perhaps matching TRBD2 (6 bases). CDR1 is SGHTA and CDR2 is FQGNSA in the germline V gene. V was pared by 4 bases and J by 3 bases, with 13 bases between. The CDR3 consists of 14 residues. The CDR3 nucleotides read TGTGCCAGCAGCTCCCCTCGGGGGAACTACGAGCAGTACTTC. Its translation: CASSSPRGNYEQYF.

The CDR3 sequence is CASRPPGQGGPYGYTF. CDR3 nucleotide sequence: TGTGCCAGCAGGCCACCCGGACAGGGGGGACCCTATGGCTACACCTTC. The chain has TRBV28 and TRBJ1-2, with 10 bases fitting TRBD1. Germline CDR1 reads MDHEN; CDR2 reads SYDVKM. This CDR3 has 16 amino acids. J gave up 4 bases and V 6 bases, and 11 bases lay outside the gene matches.

This chain uses TRBV4-1 with TRBJ2-2; D is possibly TRBD2 (5 bases). The CDR3 spans 15 residues. V lost 5 bases to trimming and J lost 4 bases, with 14 bases between them. Germline CDR1 reads MGHRA; CDR2 reads YSYEKL. The CDR3 coding sequence is TGCGCCAGCAGCTTATTCGGGGAGAGCACCGGGGAGCTGTTTTTT. This translates into CASSLFGESTGELFF.

The chain couples TRBV25-1 to TRBJ1-6; TRBD1 matches at 9 bases. V was clipped by 7 bases and J by 1 base; unmatched bases: 11. The CDR3 runs to 18 residues. Germline V gives CDR1 MGHDK, CDR2 SYGVNS. In DNA form, the CDR3 reads TGTGCCAGCATTGGGGACAGGGCAAGGAGGTCCTATAATTCACCCCTCCACTTT. It codes for CASIGDRARRSYNSPLHF.

The chain recombines TRBV9 with TRBJ2-7; 9 bases map to TRBD1. Germline CDR1 and CDR2: SGDLS and YYNGEE. This CDR3 is 15 amino acids long. J gave up 3 bases and V 3 bases, and 7 bases lay outside the gene matches. Here the CDR3 DNA reads TGTGCCAGCAGCGCTCAACAGGGGGCGGGCTACGAGCAGTACTTC. Its translation: CASSAQQGAGYEQYF.